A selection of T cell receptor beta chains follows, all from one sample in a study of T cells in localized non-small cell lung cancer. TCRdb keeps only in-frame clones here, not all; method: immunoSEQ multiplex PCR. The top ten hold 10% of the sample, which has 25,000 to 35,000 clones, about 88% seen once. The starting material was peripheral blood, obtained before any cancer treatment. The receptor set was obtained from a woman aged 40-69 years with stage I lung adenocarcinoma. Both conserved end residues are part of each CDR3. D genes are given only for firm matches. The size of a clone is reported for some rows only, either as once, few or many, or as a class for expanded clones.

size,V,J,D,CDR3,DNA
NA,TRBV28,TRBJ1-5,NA,CASSWASNQPQHF,TGTGCCAGCAGTTGGGCCAGCAATCAGCCCCAGCATTTT
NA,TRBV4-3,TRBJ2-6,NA,CASSQDARAVSGANVLTF,TGCGCCAGCAGCCAAGACGCCAGGGCCGTCTCTGGGGCCAACGTCCTGACTTTC
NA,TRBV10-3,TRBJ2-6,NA,CAISGTNALTGANVLTF,TGTGCCATCAGTGGTACGAATGCCCTTACTGGGGCCAACGTCCTGACTTTC
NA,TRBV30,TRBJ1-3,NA,CAWSVDSGNTIYF,TGTGCCTGGAGTGTGGACTCTGGAAACACCATATATTTT
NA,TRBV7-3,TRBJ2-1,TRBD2,CASSLGCGGPVSYNEQFF,TGTGCCAGCAGCCTCGGGTGCGGGGGGCCCGTATCCTACAATGAGCAGTTCTTC
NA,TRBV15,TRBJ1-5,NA,CATSFIGGGSNQPQHF,TGTGCCACCAGCTTCATAGGGGGGGGCAGCAATCAGCCCCAGCATTTT
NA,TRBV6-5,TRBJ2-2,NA,CASSYGPGGAGELFF,TGTGCCAGCAGTTACGGGCCAGGGGGGGCCGGGGAGCTGTTTTTT
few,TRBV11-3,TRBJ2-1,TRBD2,CASSPLGLAGPNEQFF,TGTGCCAGCAGCCCGCTGGGACTAGCGGGTCCGAATGAGCAGTTCTTC
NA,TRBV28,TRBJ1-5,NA,CASSFDLGASQPQHF,TGTGCCAGCAGTTTTGATTTAGGAGCCTCCCAGCCCCAGCATTTT
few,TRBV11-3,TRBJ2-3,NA,CASSQRLGSDTQYF,TGTGCCAGCAGCCAGCGCCTGGGGTCGGATACGCAGTATTTT
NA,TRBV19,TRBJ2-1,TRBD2,CASSILRGGGYNEQFF,TGTGCCAGTAGTATCCTTCGCGGGGGTGGCTACAATGAGCAGTTCTTC
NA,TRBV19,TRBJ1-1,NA,CASRLQGGDTEAFF,TGTGCCAGTAGACTACAGGGTGGGGACACTGAAGCTTTCTTT
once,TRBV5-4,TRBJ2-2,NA,CASSLVRGGGELFF,TGTGCCAGCAGCTTGGTCAGGGGAGGCGGGGAGCTGTTTTTT
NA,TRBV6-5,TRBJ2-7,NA,CASSYLRGEQYF,TGTGCCAGCAGTTACTTAAGAGGAGAGCAGTACTTC
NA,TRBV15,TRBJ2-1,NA,CATSSGLGAYNEQFF,TGTGCCACCAGCAGCGGACTGGGGGCCTACAATGAGCAGTTCTTC
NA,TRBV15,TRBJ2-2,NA,CATSRDRVTGELFF,TGTGCCACCAGCAGAGATCGTGTGACCGGGGAGCTGTTTTTT
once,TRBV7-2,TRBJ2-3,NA,CASSLEPTNTQYF,TGTGCCAGCAGCTTAGAACCGACGAATACGCAGTATTTT
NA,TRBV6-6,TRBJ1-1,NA,CASTTGQNTEAFF,TGTGCCAGCACGACCGGACAGAACACTGAAGCTTTCTTT
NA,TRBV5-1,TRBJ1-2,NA,CASSPRGDSDNYGYTF,TGCGCCAGCAGCCCCCGTGGGGATTCGGATAACTATGGCTACACCTTC
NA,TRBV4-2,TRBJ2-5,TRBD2,CASSQDWAGVPKTQYF,TGTGCCAGCAGCCAAGATTGGGCGGGGGTCCCGAAGACCCAGTACTTC
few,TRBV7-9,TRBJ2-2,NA,CASSSTQGYAGELFF,TGTGCCAGCAGCTCGACCCAGGGATATGCCGGGGAGCTGTTTTTT
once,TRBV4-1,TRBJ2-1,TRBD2,CASSQEWLAGGGTYNEQFF,TGCGCCAGCAGCCAAGAGTGGCTAGCGGGAGGCGGTACCTACAATGAGCAGTTCTTC
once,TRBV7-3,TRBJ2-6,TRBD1,CASSLMDRGDEGANVLTF,TGTGCCAGCAGCTTAATGGACAGGGGTGATGAGGGGGCCAACGTCCTGACTTTC
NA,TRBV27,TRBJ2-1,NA,CASRRTVSYNEQFF,TGTGCCAGCCGGCGGACAGTTTCGTACAATGAGCAGTTCTTC
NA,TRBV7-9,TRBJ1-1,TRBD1,CASSSGQNEAFF,TGTGCCAGCAGCTCGGGACAGAATGAAGCTTTCTTT
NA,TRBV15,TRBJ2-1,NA,CATSRDRNRLTYNEQFF,TGTGCCACCAGCAGAGATCGGAACAGGTTAACCTACAATGAGCAGTTCTTC
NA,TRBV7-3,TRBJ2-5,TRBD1,CASSLAGGANQETQYF,TGTGCCAGCAGCTTAGCAGGGGGCGCGAACCAAGAGACCCAGTACTTC
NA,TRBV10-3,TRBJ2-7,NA,CAIRDSSTEQYF,TGTGCCATCAGGGATTCTAGCACCGAGCAGTACTTC
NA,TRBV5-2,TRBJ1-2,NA,CASNVGRKTYGYTF,TGTGCCAGCAATGTGGGACGAAAGACCTATGGCTACACCTTC
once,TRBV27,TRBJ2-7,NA,CASSLTGTEQYF,TGTGCCAGCAGTTTGACAGGGACTGAGCAGTACTTC
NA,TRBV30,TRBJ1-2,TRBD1,CAWGTGATYGYTF,TGTGCCTGGGGAACAGGGGCTACCTATGGCTACACCTTC
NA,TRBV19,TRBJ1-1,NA,CASSASRAMNTEAFF,TGTGCCAGTAGTGCCTCCAGGGCCATGAACACTGAAGCTTTCTTT
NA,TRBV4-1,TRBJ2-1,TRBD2,CASSHLLAGGWYNEQFF,TGCGCCAGCAGCCACCTTCTAGCGGGAGGCTGGTACAATGAGCAGTTCTTC
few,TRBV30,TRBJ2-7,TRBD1,CAWMPGTAYEQYF,TGTGCCTGGATGCCCGGGACAGCTTACGAGCAGTACTTC
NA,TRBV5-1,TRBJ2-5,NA,CASSPDQETQYF,TGCGCCAGCAGCCCCGACCAAGAGACCCAGTACTTC
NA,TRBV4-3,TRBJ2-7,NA,CASSQDYGNEQYF,TGCGCCAGCAGCCAAGATTACGGTAACGAGCAGTACTTC
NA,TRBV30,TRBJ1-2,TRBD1,CAWTKTGRGTF,TGTGCCTGGACGAAGACAGGGCGGGGGACCTTC
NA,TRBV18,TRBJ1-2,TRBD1,CASSRDRNDYGYTF,TGTGCCAGCTCACGGGACAGGAACGACTATGGCTACACCTTC
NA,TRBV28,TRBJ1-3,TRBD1,CASSTPTGLSGNTIYF,TGTGCCAGCAGTACACCGACAGGGCTCTCTGGAAACACCATATATTTT
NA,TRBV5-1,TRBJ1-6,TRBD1,CASSQDRGNSPLHF,TGCGCCAGCAGTCAGGACAGGGGAAATTCACCCCTCCACTTT
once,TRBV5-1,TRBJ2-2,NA,CASSPDTGELFF,TGCGCCAGCAGCCCAGACACCGGGGAGCTGTTTTTT
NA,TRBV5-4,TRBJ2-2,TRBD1,CASSLGAGGGTGELFF,TGTGCCAGCAGCTTGGGAGCAGGGGGTGGCACCGGGGAGCTGTTTTTT
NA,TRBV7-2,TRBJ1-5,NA,CASSLFGPGRQPQHF,NA
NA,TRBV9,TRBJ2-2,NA,CASSAGLGHNTGELFF,TGTGCCAGCAGCGCCGGACTCGGCCACAACACCGGGGAGCTGTTTTTT
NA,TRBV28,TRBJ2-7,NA,CASSFGDYEQYF,TGTGCCAGCAGTTTCGGGGACTACGAGCAGTACTTC
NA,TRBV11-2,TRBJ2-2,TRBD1,CASRGQAAGELFF,TGTGCCAGCAGGGGACAGGCCGCCGGGGAGCTGTTTTTT
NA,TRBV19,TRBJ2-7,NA,CASSIAAQAEQYF,TGTGCCAGTAGTATAGCGGCTCAGGCGGAGCAGTACTTC
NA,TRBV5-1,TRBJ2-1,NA,CASSPGTESNEQFF,TGCGCCAGCAGCCCGGGGACGGAGAGCAATGAGCAGTTCTTC
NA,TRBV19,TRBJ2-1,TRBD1,CASTFGQGKFDEQFF,TGTGCCAGTACTTTCGGACAGGGGAAATTCGATGAGCAGTTCTTC
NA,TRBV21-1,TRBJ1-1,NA,CASMPPIAFF,TGTGCCAGCATGCCCCCGATAGCTTTCTTT
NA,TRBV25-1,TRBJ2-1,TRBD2,CASSGGLAGEQFF,TGTGCCAGCAGTGGGGGACTAGCTGGTGAGCAGTTCTTC
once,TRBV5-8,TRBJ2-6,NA,CASSLGGFSGANVLTF,TGTGCCAGCAGCTTGGGTGGGTTCTCTGGGGCCAACGTCCTGACTTTC
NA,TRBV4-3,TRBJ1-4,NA,CASNRYGGDEKLFF,TGCGCCAGCAATAGATACGGGGGGGATGAAAAACTGTTTTTT
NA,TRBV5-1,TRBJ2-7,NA,CASSLVPDTYEQYF,TGCGCCAGCAGCTTGGTTCCGGATACCTACGAGCAGTACTTC
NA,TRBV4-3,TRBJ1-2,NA,CASSQQVNYGYTF,TGCGCCAGCAGCCAACAGGTTAACTATGGCTACACCTTC